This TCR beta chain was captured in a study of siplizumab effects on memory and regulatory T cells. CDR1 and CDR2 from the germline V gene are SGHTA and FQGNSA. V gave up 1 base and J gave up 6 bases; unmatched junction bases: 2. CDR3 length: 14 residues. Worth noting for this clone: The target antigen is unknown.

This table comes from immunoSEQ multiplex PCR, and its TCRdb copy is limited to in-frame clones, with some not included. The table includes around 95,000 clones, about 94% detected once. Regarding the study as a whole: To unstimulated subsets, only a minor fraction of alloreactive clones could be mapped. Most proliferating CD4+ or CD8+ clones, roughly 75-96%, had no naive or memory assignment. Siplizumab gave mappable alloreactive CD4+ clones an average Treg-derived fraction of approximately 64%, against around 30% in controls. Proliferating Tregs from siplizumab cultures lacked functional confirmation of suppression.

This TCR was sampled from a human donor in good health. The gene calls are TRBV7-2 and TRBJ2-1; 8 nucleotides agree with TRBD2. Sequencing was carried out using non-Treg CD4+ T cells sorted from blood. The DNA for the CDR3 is TGTGCCAGCAGCTTAGTCGGGAGGGCCAATGAGCAGTTCTTC. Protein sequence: CASSLVGRANEQFF.